The 21 T cell receptor beta chains presented below share a single source sample, sequenced in a study of spatial heterogeneity in lung cancer. These receptors have no known antigen. TCRdb recomputed calls from the 5' RACE reads with MiXCR, one row per CDR3 protein. The sample yields tens of thousands of distinct CDR3 sequences, about 4.4% seen once. The time point here: sample taken at primary tumor resection. Findings and caveats of the study: For expanded intratumoral alpha and beta TCRs, counts tracked tumor mutation counts.

The material was lung tumor tissue, obtained at surgery. Every receptor here comes from a male donor with early-stage non-small cell lung cancer.

In this sample, this clonotype turned up many times. The CDR3 protein is CASSIWLNSNQPQHF. Here the CDR3 DNA reads TGTGCCAGTAGTATCTGGCTTAATAGCAATCAGCCCCAGCATTTT. The rearrangement uses TRBV19 and TRBJ1-5; D unclear. The V end lost 3 bases, the J end lost 0 bases, and 9 bases lay between the germline ends. CDR3 size: 15 residues. CDR1 is LNHDA, CDR2 SQIVND, per germline (reference sequence).

This clonotype was counted many times. The V call is TRBV7-2, the J call TRBJ2-3; D call uncertain. There are 15 residues in the CDR3. V was cut by 4 bases and J by 3 bases, with 14 bases left in between. CDR1 is SGHTA, CDR2 FQGNSA, per germline. In DNA, the CDR3 is TGTGCCAGCAGCTGGTTAGCCTCCGGGACAGATACGCAGTATTTT. Translated, it gives CASSWLASGTDTQYF.

The rearrangement links TRBV5-6 to TRBJ1-5; TRBD1 is a possible D gene (6 bases). Between the trimmed V and J ends, which lost 0 bases and 6 bases, there was a span of 16 bases. CDR1 is SGHDT and CDR2 is YYEEEE in the germline V gene. The CDR3 runs 16 residues. CDR3: CASSLAEAGAAQPQHF. The CDR3 DNA sequence: TGTGCCAGCAGCTTGGCCGAGGCGGGGGCTGCTCAGCCCCAGCATTTT.

A note on this clonotype: In this CDR3 the conserved last residue, phenylalanine or tryptophan, is missing, so a read error is likely. The limits of the CDR3 on the DNA are not certain, so only TCRdb's listed CDR3 is given. The chain couples TRBV12-3 or TRBV12-4 to TRBJ2-1; no check of the table's D call, TRBD1, against the DNA was made. Counting both end residues, the CDR3 totals 13 amino acids. The CDR3 sequence is CASSFVQGQGALV.

This clonotype was counted many times. The chain couples TRBV6-6 to TRBJ1-5; 9 nucleotides agree with TRBD1. The V segment lost 5 bases and the J segment 0 bases; nucleotides outside the gene matches: 5. This CDR3 is built from 16 residues. Per germline, CDR1 MNHNY and CDR2 SVGAGI (reference sequence). The CDR3 here is CASSTGQGISNQPQHF. The CDR3 DNA reads TGTGCCAGCAGTACGGGACAGGGAATTAGCAATCAGCCCCAGCATTTT.

This clonotype was recorded many times. J is TRBJ1-6 and V is TRBV4-3, with 9 nucleotides matching TRBD1. The germline gives CDR1 LGHNA, CDR2 YSLEER. J gave up 10 bases and V 3 bases, and 1 base lay outside the gene matches. The CDR3 is 13 residues long. CDR3 sequence (DNA): TGCGCCAGCAGCCAGACAGGGGGATCACCCCTCCACTTT. This encodes CASSQTGGSPLHF.

There are many counts of this clonotype. This rearrangement joins TRBV5-1 to TRBJ2-1; 8 bases are shared with TRBD2. V was pared by 0 bases and J by 9 bases, with 2 bases of the junction left unmatched. The CDR3 has 13 amino acids. Looked up from germline, CDR1 is SGHRS and CDR2 is YFSETQ. Written as DNA, the CDR3 is TGCGCCAGCAGCTTGGTCGGGACTAGTGAGCAGTTCTTC. Translating gives CASSLVGTSEQFF.

Many counts were recorded for this clonotype. V and J are TRBV7-2 and TRBJ2-3, with D tentatively TRBD1 or TRBD2 (7 bases each). The germline CDR1 and CDR2 sequences are SGHTA and FQGNSA. The V end lost 3 bases, the J end lost 6 bases, and 13 bases lay between the germline ends. This CDR3 has 14 amino acids. CDR3 sequence (DNA): TGTGCCAGCAGCTTGGGAGGGGGCCACGATACGCAGTATTTT. Protein product: CASSLGGGHDTQYF.

On this clonotype itself: One junction end does not reproduce the germline sequence, and a read error may be involved. The chain links TRBV5-1 to TRBJ1-4; D is uncertain. Germline CDR1 and CDR2: SGHRS and YFSETQ. CDR3 length: 14 residues. The CDR3 sequence is CVSSRVSRDEKLFF. CDR3 nucleotide sequence: TGCGTCAGCTCGCGGGTCTCGAGAGATGAAAAACTGTTTTTT.

This clonotype was seen many times. The chain has TRBV20-1 and TRBJ2-7; D is unresolved. The CDR3 is 12 amino acids. Germline loops: CDR1 DFQATT, CDR2 SNEGSKA (reference sequence). Trimming shortened V by 3 bases and J by 3 bases, and 9 bases separated the two germline ends. CDR3: CSASLRFYEQYF. DNA for the CDR3: TGCAGTGCTAGTTTGCGCTTCTACGAGCAGTACTTC.

This clonotype was seen repeatedly, ten times or more. Here the CDR3 DNA reads TGCAGTGCTAGAGTACACAGTTTCAGTCGAAATCAGCCCCAGCATTTT. Amino acids: CSARVHSFSRNQPQHF. The chain joins TRBV20-1 to TRBJ1-5; no clear D gene. V was pared by 1 base and J by 4 bases, with 17 bases between. The CDR3 contains 16 residues. Germline assignment: CDR1 DFQATT and CDR2 SNEGSKA (reference sequence).

This clonotype appeared many times. The chain combines TRBV5-1 with TRBJ2-7; tentatively, D is TRBD1 or TRBD2 (5 bases each). Trimming removed 4 bases from V and 3 bases from J, with 11 bases in between. The CDR3 has 13 residues. Germline lookup yields CDR1 SGHRS and CDR2 YFSETQ. The chain's CDR3 is CASSAGAVYEQYF. The CDR3 DNA reads as TGCGCCAGCAGCGCCGGGGCCGTCTACGAGCAGTACTTC.

This clonotype was counted many times. CDR3 nucleotides: TGCAGCGTTGGACAGGGCCAAAATCAGCCCCAGCATTTT. It translates to CSVGQGQNQPQHF. The chain links TRBV29-1 to TRBJ1-5; 7 bases match TRBD1. The CDR3 consists of 13 residues. V was pared by 4 bases and J by 4 bases, with 4 bases of the junction left unmatched. Germline V CDR1 and CDR2: SQVTM, ANQGSEA. Full variable domain (outside the CDR3, taken from reference TRBV29-1 and TRBJ1-5): SAVISQKPSRDICQRGTSLTIQCQVDSQVTMMFWYRQQPGQSLTLIATANQGSEATYESGFVIDKFPISRPNLTFSTLTVSNMSPEDSSIYLCSVGQGQNQPQHFGDGTRLSIL.

This clonotype is judged medium-sized (0.01 to 0.1%). The rearrangement joins TRBV27 to TRBJ2-3, with TRBD2 as a possible D gene (7 bases). Trimming left V 2 bases short and J 5 bases short, with 11 bases between. CDR1 and CDR2 from the germline V gene are MNHEY and SMNVEV (reference sequence). The CDR3 length is 14 residues. CDR3 residues: CASSLRGAGDTQYF. The CDR3 DNA follows: TGTGCCAGCAGTTTACGGGGGGCCGGAGATACGCAGTATTTT.

Only a few counts were recorded for this clonotype. The chain carries TRBV12-3 or TRBV12-4 and TRBJ2-7; unclear D gene. V shed 2 bases and J shed 2 bases, with 7 bases lying between them. The CDR3 runs to 13 residues. The CDR3 DNA reads as TGTGCCAGCAGTTTAAGGGCAGCCTACGAGCAGTACTTC. Encoded protein: CASSLRAAYEQYF.

This clonotype was recorded at least ten times. This sequence joins TRBV6-5 and TRBJ2-1, with 8 nucleotides matching TRBD1. The CDR3 is 14 residues long. Germline V gene lookup returns CDR1 MNHEY and CDR2 SVGAGI. Trimming took 2 bases from V and 8 from J; bases not matched to a gene: 5. The DNA of the CDR3 is TGTGCCAGCAGTTACGGAATCAGGGGGCATGAGCAGTTCTTC. Protein: CASSYGIRGHEQFF.

This clonotype was observed at least ten times. The chain employs TRBV24-1 and TRBJ2-5, with TRBD1 as a possible D gene (6 bases). The length of the CDR3 is 12 residues. V was clipped by 5 bases and J by 4 bases, with 7 bases between them. The germline V gene has CDR1 KGHDR and CDR2 SFDVKD. DNA for the CDR3: TGTGCCACCAGTGGAGGGGGAGAGACCCAGTACTTC. Protein product: CATSGGGETQYF.

This clonotype was recorded many times. The CDR3 spells CASSSSGNSREQYF. The CDR3 DNA is TGTGCCAGCAGCTCATCCGGGAATTCTCGCGAGCAGTACTTC. The J gene is TRBJ2-7, the V gene TRBV11-1, with a weak D call TRBD2 (5 bases). The CDR3 sequence is 14 residues long. Trimming left V 4 bases short and J 6 bases short, with 16 bases between. CDR1 is SGHAT, CDR2 FQDESV, per germline (reference sequence).

This clonotype was seen many times. The chain employs TRBV28 and TRBJ2-3; no clear D. From germline, CDR1 is MDHEN and CDR2 SYDVKM. This CDR3 comprises 12 residues. Trimming pared 6 bases from V and 4 bases from J, leaving 8 bases between. This CDR3 reads CASSPWPDTQYF. CDR3 DNA: TGTGCCAGCAGCCCCTGGCCAGATACGCAGTATTTT. Combining the CDR3 with reference TRBV28 and TRBJ2-3 gives the whole variable domain DVKVTQSSRYLVKRTGEKVFLECVQDMDHENMFWYRQDPGLGLRLIYFSYDVKMKEKGDIPEGYSVSREKKERFSLILESASTNQTSMYLCASSPWPDTQYFGPGTRLTVL.

In nucleotides, the CDR3 is TGCGCCAGCAGCCAAGTCAGAGTCCCCGGGGGGGCCGGGGAGCTGTTTTTT. Translating it yields CASSQVRVPGGAGELFF. This sequence joins TRBV4-1 and TRBJ2-2, with 8 bases fitting TRBD2. V gave up 1 base and J gave up 6 bases; unmatched junction bases: 10. Germline V gene data show CDR1 as MGHRA and CDR2 as YSYEKL. The CDR3 is 17 residues long.

This clonotype was recorded a few times. J is TRBJ1-5 and V is TRBV6-1; tentative D call: TRBD1 (6 bases). Trimming took off 5 bases at V and 0 bases at J, with 8 bases between the two ends. Germline CDR1 reads MNHNS; CDR2 reads SASEGT. This CDR3 comprises 14 residues. DNA of the CDR3: TGTGCCAGCAGTACAGGGTATAGCAATCAGCCCCAGCATTTT. Translating gives CASSTGYSNQPQHF.